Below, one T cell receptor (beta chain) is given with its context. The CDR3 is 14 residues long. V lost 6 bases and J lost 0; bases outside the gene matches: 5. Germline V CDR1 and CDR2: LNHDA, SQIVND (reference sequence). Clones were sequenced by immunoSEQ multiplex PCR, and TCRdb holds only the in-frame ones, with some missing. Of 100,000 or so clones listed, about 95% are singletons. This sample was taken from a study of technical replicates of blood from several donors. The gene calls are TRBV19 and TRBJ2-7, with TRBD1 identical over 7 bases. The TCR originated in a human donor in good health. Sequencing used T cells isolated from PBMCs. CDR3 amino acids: CASRMTGNSYEQYF. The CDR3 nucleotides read TGTGCCAGTAGAATGACAGGGAACTCCTACGAGCAGTACTTC.